This section outlines one T cell receptor beta chain sequence together with its context. What it binds is not known. Each sample came from a Caucasian adult donor living in Nashville, Tennessee. This sample is part of a study of shared clonotypes between healthy human individuals. General study points: Four donors shared 5% to 5.5% of their naive CD4 clonotypes. Rarefaction analysis demonstrated incomplete sorted-subset sequencing notwithstanding large depth.

Sequencing was performed with immunoSEQ multiplex PCR; in TCRdb, only in-frame clones are kept and a portion is missing. The sample holds some 2.4 million clones, 93% seen once. The TCR sequence derives from a man younger than 35 in good health. Some clones in this sample may be carry-over from other donors' samples. Sequencing used naive CD4+ T cells from PBMCs. Subset specified: CD45RA+ positively selected.

The CDR3 reads CASSLAGQGVLFEQYF. The CDR3 bases are TGCGCCAGCAGCTTGGCCGGACAGGGTGTCCTGTTCGAGCAGTACTTC. The chain combines TRBV5-1 with TRBJ2-7; 8 nucleotides align to TRBD1. The germline gives CDR1 SGHRS, CDR2 YFSETQ. Trimming cost V 0 bases and J 6 bases; bases outside gene matches: 11. CDR3 length equals 16 residues.